This T cell receptor beta chain comes out of a study of vaccination effects on CD4 cells after COVID-19. The study's findings and limits: Clonal contraction was marked in infection- and vaccine-induced clones late after vaccination.

Antigen-specific CD4+ T cells expanded by the ViraFEST assay with viral peptide pools were then sequenced. When around nine days of culture had elapsed, CD4+ T cells were isolated. According to the study, vaccine recipients showed no prior SARS-CoV-2 infection and negative nucleocapsid antibodies. The method was immunoSEQ multiplex PCR; TCRdb's version includes in-frame clones alone and lacks a portion of them. Here the sample spans tens of thousands of clones, about three fifths being singletons. On this clone: Its specificity is unknown.

Trimming removed 0 bases from V and 4 bases from J, with 10 bases in between. Germline CDR1 reads SGHRS; CDR2 reads YFSETQ. CDR3 size: 14 residues. This sequence originates from a human donor who received a COVID-19 vaccine. The J gene is TRBJ1-2, the V gene TRBV5-1; D remains unclear. Sequenced here: CD4+ T cells from PBMCs cultured with HCoV-OC43 spike peptides, sampled before COVID-19 vaccination. The subset here: HCoV-OC43 spike overlapping peptide pool stimulation. CDR3 DNA: TGCGCCAGCAGCTTGGAGGTCAGGTTCTATGGCTACACCTTC. As protein: CASSLEVRFYGYTF.